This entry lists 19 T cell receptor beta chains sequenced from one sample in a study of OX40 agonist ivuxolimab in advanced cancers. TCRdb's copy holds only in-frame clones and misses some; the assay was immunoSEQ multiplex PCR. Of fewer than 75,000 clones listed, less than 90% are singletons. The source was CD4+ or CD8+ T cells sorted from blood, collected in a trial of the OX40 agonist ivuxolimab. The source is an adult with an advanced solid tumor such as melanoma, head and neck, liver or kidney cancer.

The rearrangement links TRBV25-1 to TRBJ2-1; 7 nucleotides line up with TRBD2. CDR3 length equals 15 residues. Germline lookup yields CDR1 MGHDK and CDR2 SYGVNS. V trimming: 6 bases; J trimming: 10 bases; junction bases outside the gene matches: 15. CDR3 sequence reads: CASRGPRERDEEQFF. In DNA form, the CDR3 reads TGTGCCAGCAGGGGCCCCAGGGAGCGGGATGAGGAGCAGTTCTTC.

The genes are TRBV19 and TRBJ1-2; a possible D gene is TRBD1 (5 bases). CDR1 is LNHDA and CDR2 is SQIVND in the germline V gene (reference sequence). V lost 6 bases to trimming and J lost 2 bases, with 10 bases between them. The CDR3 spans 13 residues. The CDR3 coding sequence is TGTGCCAGTAGGGAAGACAGAAACTATGGCTACACCTTC. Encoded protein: CASREDRNYGYTF.

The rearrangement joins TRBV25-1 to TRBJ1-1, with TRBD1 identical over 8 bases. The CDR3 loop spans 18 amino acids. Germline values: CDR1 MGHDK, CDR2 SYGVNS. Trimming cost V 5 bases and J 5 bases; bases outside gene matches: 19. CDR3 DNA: TGTGCCAGCAGTCCCGCAGGGGGCCAGTTATCCATAAGAACTGAAGCTTTCTTT. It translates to CASSPAGGQLSIRTEAFF.

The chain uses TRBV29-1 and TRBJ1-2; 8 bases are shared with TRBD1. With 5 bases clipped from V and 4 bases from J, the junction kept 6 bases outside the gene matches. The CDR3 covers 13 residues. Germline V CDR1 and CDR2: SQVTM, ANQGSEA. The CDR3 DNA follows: TGCAGCGTTTCGGGACAGGCGGCCTATGGCTACACCTTC. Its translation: CSVSGQAAYGYTF.

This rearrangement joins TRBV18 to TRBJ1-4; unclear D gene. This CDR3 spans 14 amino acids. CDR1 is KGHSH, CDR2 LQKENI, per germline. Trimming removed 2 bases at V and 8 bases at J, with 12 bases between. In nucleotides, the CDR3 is TGTGCCAGCTCACCAGCGGGGATTCAGGAAAAACTGTTTTTT. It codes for CASSPAGIQEKLFF.

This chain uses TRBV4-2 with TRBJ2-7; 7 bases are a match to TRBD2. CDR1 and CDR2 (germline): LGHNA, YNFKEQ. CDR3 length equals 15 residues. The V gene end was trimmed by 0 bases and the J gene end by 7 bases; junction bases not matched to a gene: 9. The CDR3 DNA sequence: TGTGCCAGCAGCCAAGATGAGGCGGGAGTAAGGGAGCAGTACTTC. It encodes CASSQDEAGVREQYF.

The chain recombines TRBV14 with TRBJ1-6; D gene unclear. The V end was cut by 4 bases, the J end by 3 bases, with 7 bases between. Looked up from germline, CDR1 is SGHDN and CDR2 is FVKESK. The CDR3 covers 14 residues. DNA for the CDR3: TGTGCCAGCAGCCGAGCCGGCTATAATTCACCCCTCCACTTT. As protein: CASSRAGYNSPLHF.

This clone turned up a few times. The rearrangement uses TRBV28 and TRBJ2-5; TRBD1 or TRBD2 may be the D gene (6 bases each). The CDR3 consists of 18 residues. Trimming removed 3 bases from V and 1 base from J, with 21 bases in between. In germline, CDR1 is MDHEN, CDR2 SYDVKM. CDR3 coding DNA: TGTGCCAGCAGTTTCTCAACGGGGTGGAGGGGGAGCCAAGAGACCCAGTACTTC. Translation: CASSFSTGWRGSQETQYF.

CDR3 nucleotide sequence: TGCAGCGTTGAGCCCACGACTAACTATGGCTACACCTTC. Translating gives CSVEPTTNYGYTF. The rearrangement uses TRBV29-1 and TRBJ1-2; D gene unclear. There are 13 residues in the CDR3. Germline V CDR1 and CDR2: SQVTM, ANQGSEA. Trimming pared 3 bases from V and 0 bases from J, leaving 8 bases between.

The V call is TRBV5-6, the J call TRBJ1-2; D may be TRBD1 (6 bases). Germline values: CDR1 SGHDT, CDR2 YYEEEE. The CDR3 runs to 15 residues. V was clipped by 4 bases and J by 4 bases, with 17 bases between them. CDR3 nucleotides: TGTGCCAGCAGCCGCCTTGTTGGGGGGCGCTATGGCTACACCTTC. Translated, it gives CASSRLVGGRYGYTF.

As DNA, the CDR3 is TGTGCCAGCAGTTACGAGGCGCGCTTCTCCTACGAGCAGTACTTC. Residues: CASSYEARFSYEQYF. The chain carries TRBV6-6 and TRBJ2-7; unclear D gene. Trimming cost V 2 bases and J 0 bases, with 11 bases left between them. Looked up from germline, CDR1 is MNHNY and CDR2 is SVGAGI (reference sequence). The CDR3 has 15 residues.

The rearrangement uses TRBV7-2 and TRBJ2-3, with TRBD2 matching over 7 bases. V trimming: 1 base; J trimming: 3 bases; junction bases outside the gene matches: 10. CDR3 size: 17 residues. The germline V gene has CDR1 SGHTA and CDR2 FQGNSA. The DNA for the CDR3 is TGTGCCAGCAGCTTAGGACTGCCGGGGGGTGGGACAGATACGCAGTATTTT. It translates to CASSLGLPGGGTDTQYF. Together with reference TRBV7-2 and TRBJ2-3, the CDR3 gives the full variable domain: GAGVSQSPSNKVTEKGKDVELRCDPISGHTALYWYRQSLGQGLEFLIYFQGNSAPDKSGLPSDRFSAERTGGSVSTLTIQRTQQEDSAVYLCASSLGLPGGGTDTQYFGPGTRLTVL.

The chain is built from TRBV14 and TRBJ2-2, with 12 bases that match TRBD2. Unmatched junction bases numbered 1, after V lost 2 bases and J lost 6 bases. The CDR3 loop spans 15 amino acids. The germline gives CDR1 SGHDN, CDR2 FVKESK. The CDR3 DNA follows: TGTGCCAGCAGCCAAAGACTAGCGGGAGCCGGGGAGCTGTTTTTT. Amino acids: CASSQRLAGAGELFF. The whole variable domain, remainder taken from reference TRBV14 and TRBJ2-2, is EAGVTQFPSHSVIEKGQTVTLRCDPISGHDNLYWYRRVMGKEIKFLLHFVKESKQDESGMPNNRFLAERTGGTYSTLKVQPAELEDSGVYFCASSQRLAGAGELFFGEGSRLTVL.

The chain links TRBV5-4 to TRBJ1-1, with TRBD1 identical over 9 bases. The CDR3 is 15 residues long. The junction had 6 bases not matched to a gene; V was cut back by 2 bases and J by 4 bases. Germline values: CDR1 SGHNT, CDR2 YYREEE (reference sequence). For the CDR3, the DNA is TGTGCCAGCAGCTTCGACAGGGGGGAGATCACTGAAGCTTTCTTT. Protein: CASSFDRGEITEAFF.

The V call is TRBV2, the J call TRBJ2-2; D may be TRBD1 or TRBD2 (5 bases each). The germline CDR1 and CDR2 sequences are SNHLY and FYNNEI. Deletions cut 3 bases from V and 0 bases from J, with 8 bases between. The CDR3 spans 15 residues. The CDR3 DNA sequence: TGTGCCAGCAGTGAGGGGGTCCCGAACACCGGGGAGCTGTTTTTT. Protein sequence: CASSEGVPNTGELFF.

The CDR3 DNA reads as TGTGCCAGCAGTTTGCCGAGGTCGGGGGGGGGCGCTAGCTATGGCTACACCTTC. Translated, it gives CASSLPRSGGGASYGYTF. This chain joins TRBV28 and TRBJ1-2; weak D call: TRBD1 (6 bases). Per germline, CDR1 MDHEN and CDR2 SYDVKM. Trimming left V 3 bases short and J 4 bases short, with 24 bases between. This CDR3 is built from 18 residues.

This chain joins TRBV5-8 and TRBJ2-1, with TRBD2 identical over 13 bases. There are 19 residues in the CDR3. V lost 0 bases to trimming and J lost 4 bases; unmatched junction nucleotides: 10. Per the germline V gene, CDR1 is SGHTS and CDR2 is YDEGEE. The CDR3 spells CASSLVQLAGGPRYNEQFF. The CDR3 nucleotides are TGTGCCAGCAGCTTGGTCCAACTAGCGGGAGGGCCTAGGTACAATGAGCAGTTCTTC.

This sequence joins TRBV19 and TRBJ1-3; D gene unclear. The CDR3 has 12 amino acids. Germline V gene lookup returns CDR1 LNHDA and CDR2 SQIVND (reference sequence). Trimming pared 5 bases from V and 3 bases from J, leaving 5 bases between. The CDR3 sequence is CASSQSGNTIYF. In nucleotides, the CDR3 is TGTGCCAGTAGTCAAAGTGGAAACACCATATATTTT.

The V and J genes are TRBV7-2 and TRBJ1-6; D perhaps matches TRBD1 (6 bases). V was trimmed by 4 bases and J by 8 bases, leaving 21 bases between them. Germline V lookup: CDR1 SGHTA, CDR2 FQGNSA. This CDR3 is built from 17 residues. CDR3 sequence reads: CASSSAGTRRLDSPLHF. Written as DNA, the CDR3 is TGTGCCAGCAGCTCTGCAGGGACACGCCGATTAGATTCACCCCTCCACTTT.